This entry lists 3 T cell receptor beta chains sequenced from one sample in a study of CD8 T cells in Susac syndrome. An input of about 0.5 to 1 ug of RNA was subjected to reverse transcription using random hexamers. TCRdb passed the immunoSEQ multiplex PCR reads through MiXCR, listing each CDR3 protein once. Of just over 150,000 distinct CDR3 sequences listed, over 85% are singletons. The sequenced sample was CD8+ T cells from PBMCs. All receptors derive from a human donor with multiple sclerosis.

The count of this clonotype is one. This sequence joins TRBV18 and TRBJ1-2, with D possibly TRBD1 on 5 matching bases. V gave up 0 bases and J gave up 0 bases, with 11 bases separating them. The CDR3 covers 16 residues. CDR1 and CDR2 (germline): KGHSH, LQKENI. Here the CDR3 DNA reads TGTGCCAGCTCACCACCGTTGGGGGTAGCTAACTATGGCTACACCTTC. The encoded protein is CASSPPLGVANYGYTF.

The chain uses TRBV29-1 and TRBJ2-5; 7 positions match TRBD2. CDR3 length equals 15 residues. Germline loops: CDR1 SQVTM, CDR2 ANQGSEA. With V trimmed by 4 bases and J by 5 bases, 13 bases remained unmatched. DNA of the CDR3: TGCAGCGTTGGGGAAGCGGGGACCCGGGGGGAGACCCAGTACTTC. Protein product: CSVGEAGTRGETQYF.

The rearrangement joins TRBV5-6 to TRBJ1-6, with 10 positions matching TRBD1. CDR1 and CDR2 from the germline V gene are SGHDT and YYEEEE. The CDR3 is 15 residues long. Germline trimming cut 0 bases from V and 9 bases from J; bases unmatched to any gene: 3. CDR3 region: CASSLGRQGASPLHF. In nucleotides, the CDR3 is TGTGCCAGCAGCTTGGGGAGACAGGGGGCTTCACCCCTCCACTTT.